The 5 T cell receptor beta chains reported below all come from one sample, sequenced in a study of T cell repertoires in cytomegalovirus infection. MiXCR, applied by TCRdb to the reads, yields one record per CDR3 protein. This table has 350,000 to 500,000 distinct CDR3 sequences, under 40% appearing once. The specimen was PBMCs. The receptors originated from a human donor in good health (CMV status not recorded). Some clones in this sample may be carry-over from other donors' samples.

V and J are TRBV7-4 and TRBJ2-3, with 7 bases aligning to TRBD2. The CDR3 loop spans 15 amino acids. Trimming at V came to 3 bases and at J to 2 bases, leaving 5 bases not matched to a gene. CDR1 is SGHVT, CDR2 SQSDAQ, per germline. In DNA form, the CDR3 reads TGTGCCAGCAGCTTCCGAGCGGGGATCACAGATACGCAGTATTTT. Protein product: CASSFRAGITDTQYF.

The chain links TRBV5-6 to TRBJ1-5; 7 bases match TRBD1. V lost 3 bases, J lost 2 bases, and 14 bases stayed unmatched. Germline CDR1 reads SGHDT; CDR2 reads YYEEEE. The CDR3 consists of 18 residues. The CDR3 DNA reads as TGTGCCAGCAGCTGGGGGGGGCCGGGACAGCTAGGCAATCAGCCCCAGCATTTT. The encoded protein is CASSWGGPGQLGNQPQHF.

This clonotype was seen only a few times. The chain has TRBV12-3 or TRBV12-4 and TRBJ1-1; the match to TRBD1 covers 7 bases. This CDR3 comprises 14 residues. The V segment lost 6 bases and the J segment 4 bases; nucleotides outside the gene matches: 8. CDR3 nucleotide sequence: TGTGCCAGCAGGAACAGGGGAGGGAGCACTGAAGCTTTCTTT. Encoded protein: CASRNRGGSTEAFF.

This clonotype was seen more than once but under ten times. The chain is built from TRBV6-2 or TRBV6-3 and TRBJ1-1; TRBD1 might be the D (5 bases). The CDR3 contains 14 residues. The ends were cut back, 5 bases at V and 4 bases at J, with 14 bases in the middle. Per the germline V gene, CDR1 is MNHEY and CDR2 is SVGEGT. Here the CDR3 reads CASSLTGTGTEAFF. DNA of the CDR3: TGTGCCAGCAGTCTAACAGGTACGGGCACTGAAGCTTTCTTT.

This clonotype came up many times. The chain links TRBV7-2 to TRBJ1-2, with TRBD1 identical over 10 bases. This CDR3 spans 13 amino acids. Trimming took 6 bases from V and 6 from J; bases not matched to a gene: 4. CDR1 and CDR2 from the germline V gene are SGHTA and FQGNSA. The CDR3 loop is CASRPGTGDGYTF. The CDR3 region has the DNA TGTGCCAGCAGACCAGGGACAGGGGATGGCTACACCTTC. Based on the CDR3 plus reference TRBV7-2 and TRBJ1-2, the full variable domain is GAGVSQSPSNKVTEKGKDVELRCDPISGHTALYWYRQSLGQGLEFLIYFQGNSAPDKSGLPSDRFSAERTGGSVSTLTIQRTQQEDSAVYLCASRPGTGDGYTFGSGTRLTVV.